The T cell receptor (beta chain) under discussion was sequenced for a study of T-cell memory formation after mild COVID-19. General study results and limits: Contracting clones localized mainly to CM and EM when CD4+ and mainly to EMRA when CD8+.

Notes on this clonotype: Its antigen is unknown.

From the 5' RACE reads, TCRdb called clonotypes with MiXCR, one entry per CDR3 protein. The data show approximately 210,000 distinct CDR3 sequences, roughly 30% seen once. Input material: PBMCs or a T cell subset sorted from them (not recorded which). This TCR was sampled from an adult woman who had mild COVID-19 (a few samples of this study predate the infection). Cell type and time point are not known.

CDR3 nucleotides: TGCAGCGTTGAATACAGCTCCTACAATGAGCAGTTCTTC. This codes for CSVEYSSYNEQFF. The chain combines TRBV29-1 with TRBJ2-1; D is uncertain. V was pared by 2 bases and J by 0 bases, with 5 bases between. CDR3 size: 13 residues. Germline CDR1 reads SQVTM; CDR2 reads ANQGSEA.